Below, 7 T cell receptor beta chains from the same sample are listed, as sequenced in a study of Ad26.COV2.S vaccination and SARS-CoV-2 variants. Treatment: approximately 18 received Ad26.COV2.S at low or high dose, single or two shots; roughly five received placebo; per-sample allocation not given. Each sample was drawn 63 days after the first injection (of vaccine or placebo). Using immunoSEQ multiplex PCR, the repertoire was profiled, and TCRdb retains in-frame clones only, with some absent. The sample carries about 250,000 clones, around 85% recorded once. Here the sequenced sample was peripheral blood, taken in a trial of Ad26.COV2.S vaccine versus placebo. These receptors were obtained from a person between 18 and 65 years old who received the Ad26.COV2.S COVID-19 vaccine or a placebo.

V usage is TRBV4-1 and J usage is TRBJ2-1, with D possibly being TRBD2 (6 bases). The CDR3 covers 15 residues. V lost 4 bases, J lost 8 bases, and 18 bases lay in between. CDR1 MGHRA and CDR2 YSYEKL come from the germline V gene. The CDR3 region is CASSPYGRSGDEQFF. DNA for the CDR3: TGCGCCAGCAGCCCTTACGGGAGATCAGGCGATGAGCAGTTCTTC.

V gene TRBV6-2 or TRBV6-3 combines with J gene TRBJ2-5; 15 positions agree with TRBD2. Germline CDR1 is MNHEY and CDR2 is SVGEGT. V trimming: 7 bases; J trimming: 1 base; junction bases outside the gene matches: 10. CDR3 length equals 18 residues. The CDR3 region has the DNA TGTGCCAGCACCCCGGGGACTAGCGGGAGGAGGGCCCAAGAGACCCAGTACTTC. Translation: CASTPGTSGRRAQETQYF.

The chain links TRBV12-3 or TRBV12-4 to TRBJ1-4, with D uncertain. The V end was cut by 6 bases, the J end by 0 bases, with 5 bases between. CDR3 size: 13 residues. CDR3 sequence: CASRGATNEKLFF. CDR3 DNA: TGTGCCAGCAGAGGTGCAACTAATGAAAAACTGTTTTTT.

In DNA form, the CDR3 reads TGTGCCAGCAGTTTCGGACATAATTCACCCCTCCACTTT. Translation: CASSFGHNSPLHF. V gene TRBV27 combines with J gene TRBJ1-6; D call uncertain. The germline V and J ends were trimmed by 3 bases and 5 bases, with 5 bases remaining between them. The length of the CDR3 is 13 residues. Germline CDR1 and CDR2: MNHEY and SMNVEV (reference sequence).

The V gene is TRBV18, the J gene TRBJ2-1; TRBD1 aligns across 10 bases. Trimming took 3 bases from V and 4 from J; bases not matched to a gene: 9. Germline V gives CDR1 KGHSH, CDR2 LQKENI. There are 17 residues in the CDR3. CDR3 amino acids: CASSPLGTGAVYNEQFF. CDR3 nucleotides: TGTGCCAGCTCACCTCTAGGGACAGGGGCCGTTTACAATGAGCAGTTCTTC. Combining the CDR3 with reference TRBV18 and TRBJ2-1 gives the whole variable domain NAGVMQNPRHLVRRRGQEARLRCSPMKGHSHVYWYRQLPEEGLKFMVYLQKENIIDESGMPKERFSAEFPKEGPSILRIQQVVRGDSAAYFCASSPLGTGAVYNEQFFGPGTRLTVL.

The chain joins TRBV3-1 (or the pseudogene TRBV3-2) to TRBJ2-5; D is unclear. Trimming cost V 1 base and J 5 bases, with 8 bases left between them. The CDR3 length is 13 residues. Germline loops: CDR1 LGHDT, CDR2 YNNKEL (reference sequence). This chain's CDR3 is CASSQGGWETQYF. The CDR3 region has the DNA TGTGCCAGCAGCCAAGGAGGTTGGGAGACCCAGTACTTC.

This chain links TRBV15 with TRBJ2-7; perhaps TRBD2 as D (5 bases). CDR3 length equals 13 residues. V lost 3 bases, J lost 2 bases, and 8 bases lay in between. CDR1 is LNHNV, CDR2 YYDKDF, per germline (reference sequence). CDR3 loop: CATSSHGTYEQYF. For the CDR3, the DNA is TGTGCCACCAGCAGCCACGGGACCTACGAGCAGTACTTC. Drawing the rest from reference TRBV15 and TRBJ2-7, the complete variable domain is DAMVIQNPRYQVTQFGKPVTLSCSQTLNHNVMYWYQQKSSQAPKLLFHYYDKDFNNEADTPDNFQSRRPNTSFCFLDIRSPGLGDTAMYLCATSSHGTYEQYFGPGTRLTVT.